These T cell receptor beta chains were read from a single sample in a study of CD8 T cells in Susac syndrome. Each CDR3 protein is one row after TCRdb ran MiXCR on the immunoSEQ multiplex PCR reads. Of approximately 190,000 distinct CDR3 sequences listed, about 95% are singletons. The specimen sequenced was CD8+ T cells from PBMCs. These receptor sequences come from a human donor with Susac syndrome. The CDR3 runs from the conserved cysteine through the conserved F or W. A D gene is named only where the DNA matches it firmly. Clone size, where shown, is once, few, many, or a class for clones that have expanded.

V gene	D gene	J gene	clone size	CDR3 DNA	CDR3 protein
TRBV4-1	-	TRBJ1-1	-	TGCGCCAGCAGCCAAGTTGGCAGCGGGGGGACTGAAGCTTTCTTT	CASSQVGSGGTEAFF
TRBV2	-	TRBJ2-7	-	TGTGCCAGCAGTGTACACAGCGACGAGCAGTACTTC	CASSVHSDEQYF
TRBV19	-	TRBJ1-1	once	TGTGCCAGTAGCACGACACGGGCAGCTTTCTTT	CASSTTRAAFF
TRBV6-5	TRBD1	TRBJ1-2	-	TGTGCCAGCAGTTTAGGACAGGGGAACTTTCATGGCTACACCTTC	CASSLGQGNFHGYTF
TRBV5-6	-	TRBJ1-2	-	TGTGCCAGCAGCTGGGGGAAAACGGGACACAGATATGGCTACACCTTC	CASSWGKTGHRYGYTF
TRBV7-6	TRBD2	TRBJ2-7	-	TGTGCCAGCAGCTTAGTAGCGGGGAGAACTCAGTACGAGCAGTACTTC	CASSLVAGRTQYEQYF
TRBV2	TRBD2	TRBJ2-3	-	TGTGCCAGCAGTGTGAGTCTAGCGGGGACCCGGGATACGCAGTATTTT	CASSVSLAGTRDTQYF
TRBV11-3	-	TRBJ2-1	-	TGTGCCAGCAGCTTAGATCTATTCTTC	CASSLDLFF
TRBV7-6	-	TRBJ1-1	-	TGTGCCAGCAGCAGCCGGACAATTGATGCCGAAGCTTTCTTT	CASSSRTIDAEAFF
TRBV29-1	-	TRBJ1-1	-	TGCAGCGTTCCTAGAGGGGGTGGGATAAACACTGAAGCTTTCTTT	CSVPRGGGINTEAFF
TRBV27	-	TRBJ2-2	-	TGTGCCAGCCAAGGACCCACCGGGGAGCTGTTTTTT	CASQGPTGELFF
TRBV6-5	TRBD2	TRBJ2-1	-	TGTGCCAGCAGTTACAGCAGCGGGGGGTCTAATGAGCAGTTCTTC	CASSYSSGGSNEQFF
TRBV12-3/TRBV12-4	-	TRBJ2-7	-	TGTGCCAGCAGTTTAGGGGACGTCTCCTACGAGCAGTACTTC	CASSLGDVSYEQYF
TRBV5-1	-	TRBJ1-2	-	TGCGCCAGCAGCTTGGCAGGACGACAGAAAAGCTATGGCTACACCTTC	CASSLAGRQKSYGYTF
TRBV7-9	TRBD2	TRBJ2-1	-	TGTGCCAGCAGCTTAGTGGCGGGAGATGTCGAGCAGTTCTTC	CASSLVAGDVEQFF
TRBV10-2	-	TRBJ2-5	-	TGCGCCAGCAGTGAGTTGGAGACCCAGTACTTC	CASSELETQYF
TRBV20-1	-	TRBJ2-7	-	TGCAGTGGCCTAGACAGCTCCTACGAGCAGTACTTC	CSGLDSSYEQYF
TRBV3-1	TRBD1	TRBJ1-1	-	TGTGCCAGCAGCCGTCTTTTGGACAGGGGCGCTGAAGCTTTCTTT	CASSRLLDRGAEAFF
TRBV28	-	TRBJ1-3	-	TGTGCCAGCACGAGGGGGGATCGAGCTGGAAACACCATATATTTT	CASTRGDRAGNTIYF
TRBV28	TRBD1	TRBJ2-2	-	TGTGCCAGCAGTGGACAGGGGGTTAACGGGGAGCTGTTTTTT	CASSGQGVNGELFF
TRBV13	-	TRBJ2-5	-	TGTGCCAGCAGCAACCGGGACGAGCGAGATGTGGAGACCCAGTACTTC	CASSNRDERDVETQYF
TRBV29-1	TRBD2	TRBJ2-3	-	TGCAGCCCGATCGCTAGCGGGGACGGGACAGATACGCAGTATTTT	CSPIASGDGTDTQYF
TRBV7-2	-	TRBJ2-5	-	TGTGCCAGCAGCTTGGTATCCGACATCCAAGAGACCCAGTACTTC	CASSLVSDIQETQYF
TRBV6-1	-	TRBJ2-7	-	TGTGCCAGCAGCAGTTCCGAGCAGTACTTC	CASSSSEQYF